What follows describes a single TCR beta chain. Its antigen remains unidentified. This entry belongs to a study of T cells in narcolepsy. Whole-study findings and limits: Autoreactive HCRT-specific and TRIB2-specific clonotypes were marked in same-patient CSF-versus-blood CD4+ comparisons. Blood of same and different patients, but not healthy controls, reportedly held recurring autoreactive clonotypes.

CDR1 is SGHVS and CDR2 is FNYEAQ in the germline V gene. This CDR3 contains 11 residues. Trimming left V 5 bases short and J 4 bases short, with 6 bases between. Repertoires were generated with immunoSEQ multiplex PCR, while TCRdb's copy carries only in-frame clones and drops some. The sample lists under 30,000 clones, over 80% occurring once. The V gene is TRBV7-6, the J gene TRBJ2-7; D unresolved. The receptor was isolated from a human donor with narcolepsy. Material: CD45RA- memory CD4+ T cells from PBMCs. This CDR3 reads CASSDNYEQYF. CDR3 bases: TGTGCCAGCAGCGATAATTACGAGCAGTACTTC.